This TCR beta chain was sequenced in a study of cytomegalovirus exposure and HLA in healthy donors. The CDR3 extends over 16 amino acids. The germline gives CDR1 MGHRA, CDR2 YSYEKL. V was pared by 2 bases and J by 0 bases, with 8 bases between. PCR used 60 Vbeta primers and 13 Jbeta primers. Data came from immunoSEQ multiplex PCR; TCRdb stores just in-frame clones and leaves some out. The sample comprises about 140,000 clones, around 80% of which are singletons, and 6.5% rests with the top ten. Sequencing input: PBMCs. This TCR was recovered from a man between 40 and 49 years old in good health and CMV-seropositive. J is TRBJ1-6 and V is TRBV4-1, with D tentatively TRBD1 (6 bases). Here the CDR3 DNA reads TGCGCCAGCAGCCAACAGGGGAGCTCCTATAATTCACCCCTCCACTTT. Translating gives CASSQQGSSYNSPLHF.